This entry concerns a single TCR beta chain. What it recognizes is unknown. The source of the sample is a study of PD-1 blockade in classical Hodgkin lymphoma. The study's findings and limits: Complete responders had baseline diversity similar to newly diagnosed patients. Newly diagnosed patients reportedly trailed healthy donors in baseline TCR diversity.

With no exception, relapse followed autologous stem cell transplantation in all patients, and brentuximab vedotin exposure varied. Generated by immunoSEQ multiplex PCR, the TCRdb table keeps only in-frame clones and is missing some. The sample has tens of thousands of clones; under 95% are singletons. Deletions cut 7 bases from V and 5 bases from J, with 12 bases between. The CDR3 totals 13 residues. Germline CDR1 is SEHNR and CDR2 is FQNEAQ (reference sequence). The TCR comes from a human donor with classical Hodgkin lymphoma. The chain employs TRBV7-9 and TRBJ2-1, with a possible D match to TRBD2 (6 bases). The material was peripheral blood mononuclear cells (PBMCs), obtained at baseline. CDR3 in amino acids: CASTPSGDNEQFF. The CDR3 DNA reads as TGTGCCAGCACCCCCTCGGGGGACAATGAGCAGTTCTTC.